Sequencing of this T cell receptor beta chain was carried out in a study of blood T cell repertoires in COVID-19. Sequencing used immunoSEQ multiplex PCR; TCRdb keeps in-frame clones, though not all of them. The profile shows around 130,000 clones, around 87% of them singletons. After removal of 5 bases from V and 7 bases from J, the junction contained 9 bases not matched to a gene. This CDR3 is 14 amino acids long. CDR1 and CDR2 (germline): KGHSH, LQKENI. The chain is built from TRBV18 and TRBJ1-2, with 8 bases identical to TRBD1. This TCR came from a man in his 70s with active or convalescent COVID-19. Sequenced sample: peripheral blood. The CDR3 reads CASSRAGGVIGYTF. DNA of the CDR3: TGTGCCAGCTCAAGAGCAGGGGGCGTAATTGGCTACACCTTC.